These 16 T cell receptor beta chains were all obtained from the same sample, sequenced in a study of shared clonotypes between healthy human individuals. Method: immunoSEQ multiplex PCR; TCRdb's copy keeps in-frame clones and lacks some. This sample has around 2,000,000 clones, with about 95% found just once. Naive CD8 cells lacked CD45RO, underwent positive selection for CCR7 and left out terminally differentiated effector memory CD45RA+ cells. Sequenced: naive CD8+ T cells sorted from blood. These receptors were obtained from a young man in good health.

The chain links TRBV14 to TRBJ2-3, with TRBD2 matching over 9 bases. Germline CDR1 and CDR2: SGHDN and FVKESK. With 0 bases clipped from V and 4 bases from J, the junction kept 5 bases outside the gene matches. The CDR3 contains 16 residues. CDR3 nucleotides: TGTGCCAGCAGCCAAGATCTAATAGCGGGAGCAGATACGCAGTATTTT. Translating it yields CASSQDLIAGADTQYF. Full variable domain (remainder filled in from reference TRBV14 and TRBJ2-3): EAGVTQFPSHSVIEKGQTVTLRCDPISGHDNLYWYRRVMGKEIKFLLHFVKESKQDESGMPNNRFLAERTGGTYSTLKVQPAELEDSGVYFCASSQDLIAGADTQYFGPGTRLTVL.

The chain combines TRBV11-2 with TRBJ2-3, with a weak D call TRBD2 (6 bases). The CDR3 contains 15 residues. V gave up 4 bases and J gave up 6 bases, with 17 bases separating them. Germline-derived CDR1 and CDR2 are SGHAT and FQNNGV. Here the CDR3 reads CASSWRGDISDTQYF. The CDR3 bases are TGTGCCAGCAGCTGGCGGGGAGATATTTCGGATACGCAGTATTTT. The whole variable domain, remainder taken from reference TRBV11-2 and TRBJ2-3, is EAGVAQSPRYKIIEKRQSVAFWCNPISGHATLYWYQQILGQGPKLLIQFQNNGVVDDSQLPKDRFSAERLKGVDSTLKIQPAKLEDSAVYLCASSWRGDISDTQYFGPGTRLTVL.

This chain joins TRBV27 and TRBJ2-3; the D is unclear. Deletions cut 6 bases from V and 3 bases from J, with 7 bases between. Germline V lookup: CDR1 MNHEY, CDR2 SMNVEV (reference sequence). This CDR3 has 12 amino acids. The CDR3 DNA reads as TGTGCCAGCAGCCGTGGGACAGATACGCAGTATTTT. Its protein is CASSRGTDTQYF.

V gene TRBV25-1 combines with J gene TRBJ2-5; D is unclear. This CDR3 has 14 residues. V was trimmed by 4 bases and J by 1 base, leaving 10 bases between them. Germline CDR1 is MGHDK and CDR2 is SYGVNS. CDR3 residues: CASSAPEFQETQYF. CDR3 sequence (DNA): TGTGCCAGCAGTGCCCCGGAATTCCAAGAGACCCAGTACTTC.

CDR3 sequence (DNA): TGTGCCAGCAGCGTAGAAGGGGACGCGGGGGCTGAAGCTTTCTTT. This gives the protein CASSVEGDAGAEAFF. V is TRBV9 and J is TRBJ1-1; the D gene is possibly TRBD1 (5 bases). The V and J ends lost 0 bases and 6 bases respectively, with 15 bases between them. Germline V lookup: CDR1 SGDLS, CDR2 YYNGEE. The CDR3 has 15 amino acids.

In nucleotides, the CDR3 is TGTGCCAGCAGCCAAGGCGGACTAGCGGGGAAGGAGCAGTTCTTC. This encodes CASSQGGLAGKEQFF. The rearrangement joins TRBV7-6 to TRBJ2-1; 12 positions agree with TRBD2. V lost 5 bases and J lost 10; bases outside the gene matches: 9. The CDR3 is 15 residues long. Germline assignment: CDR1 SGHVS and CDR2 FNYEAQ. Supplemented by reference TRBV7-6 and TRBJ2-1, the full variable domain reads GAGVSQSPRYKVTKRGQDVALRCDPISGHVSLYWYRQALGQGPEFLTYFNYEAQQDKSGLPNDRFSAERPEGSISTLTIQRTEQRDSAMYRCASSQGGLAGKEQFFGPGTRLTVL.

The chain has TRBV6-5 and TRBJ1-2; maybe TRBD1 (5 bases). CDR3 size: 13 residues. Trimming left V 2 bases short and J 5 bases short, with 9 bases between. Germline lookup yields CDR1 MNHEY and CDR2 SVGAGI. The CDR3 DNA follows: TGTGCCAGCAGTTACGGGGGATTGTATGGCTACACCTTC. Protein: CASSYGGLYGYTF.

The chain recombines TRBV7-9 with TRBJ1-4; D gene unclear. Germline V gene data show CDR1 as SEHNR and CDR2 as FQNEAQ (reference sequence). Deletions cut 5 bases from V and 5 bases from J, with 15 bases between. This CDR3 is 15 amino acids long. CDR3 loop: CASSQPWTDNEKLFF. The CDR3 bases are TGTGCCAGCAGCCAACCTTGGACGGACAATGAAAAACTGTTTTTT. Complete variable domain (other parts from reference TRBV7-9 and TRBJ1-4): DTGVSQNPRHKITKRGQNVTFRCDPISEHNRLYWYRQTLGQGPEFLTYFQNEAQLEKSRLLSDRFSAERPKGSFSTLEIQRTEQGDSAMYLCASSQPWTDNEKLFFGSGTQLSVL.

The gene calls are TRBV7-8 and TRBJ2-7; D is ambiguous. Germline CDR1 SGHVS, CDR2 FQNEAQ. The CDR3 is 14 residues long. Trimming took off 4 bases at V and 5 bases at J, with 15 bases between the two ends. This chain's CDR3 is CASSSYLAWDEQYF. The CDR3 DNA is TGTGCCAGCAGCTCTTACTTAGCCTGGGACGAGCAGTACTTC.

V and J are TRBV4-3 and TRBJ2-7; D call uncertain. V was trimmed by 0 bases and J by 3 bases, leaving 15 bases between them. Germline V gene data show CDR1 as LGHNA and CDR2 as YSLEER. This CDR3 region has 16 residues. The CDR3: CASSQEFGVLDYEQYF. The CDR3 nucleotides are TGCGCCAGCAGCCAAGAATTCGGAGTTCTCGACTACGAGCAGTACTTC.

This chain uses TRBV11-3 with TRBJ2-7; 16 bases agree with TRBD2. With V trimmed by 1 base and J by 7 bases, 7 bases remained unmatched. Germline V lookup: CDR1 SGHNT, CDR2 YENEEA. There are 17 residues in the CDR3. CDR3 amino acids: CASSLGPGLAGGHEQYF. As DNA, the CDR3 is TGTGCCAGCAGCTTAGGACCGGGACTAGCGGGAGGGCATGAGCAGTACTTC.

CDR3 amino acids: CASGDRASYGYTF. The CDR3 region has the DNA TGTGCCAGCGGGGACCGGGCTTCCTATGGCTACACCTTC. V usage is TRBV28 and J usage is TRBJ1-2; D is perhaps TRBD1 (5 bases). Germline V gene data show CDR1 as MDHEN and CDR2 as SYDVKM. The CDR3 has 13 residues. V lost 8 bases and J lost 4, with 14 bases in between.

This chain connects TRBV6-5 to TRBJ2-1; D gene uncertain. V lost 10 bases to trimming and J lost 6 bases, with 13 bases between them. CDR3 length: 12 amino acids. In germline, CDR1 is MNHEY, CDR2 SVGAGI. The CDR3 bases are TGTGCCAAATCCACTCACAGCAATGAGCAGTTCTTC. Translation: CAKSTHSNEQFF.

The rearrangement joins TRBV13 to TRBJ2-4, with D maybe TRBD1 (7 bases). Germline CDR1 reads PRHDT; CDR2 reads FYEKMQ (reference sequence). The CDR3 sequence is 14 residues long. Trimming removed 4 bases at V and 8 bases at J, with 15 bases between. CDR3 in amino acids: CASSSGQEGDIQYF. The CDR3 region has the DNA TGTGCCAGCAGCTCAGGACAGGAGGGGGACATTCAGTACTTC.

The J gene is TRBJ2-7, the V gene TRBV6-5; the D gene is possibly TRBD2 (5 bases). V was trimmed by 6 bases and J by 1 base, leaving 16 bases between them. CDR1 MNHEY and CDR2 SVGAGI come from the germline V gene. The CDR3 sequence is 15 residues long. This chain's CDR3 is CASSYVIGDSYEQYF. The CDR3 DNA reads as TGTGCCAGCAGCTACGTGATCGGGGATTCCTACGAGCAGTACTTC.

There are a few counts of this clone. This sample also contains other DNA sequences that code for the same CDR3. The chain recombines TRBV6-5 with TRBJ2-2; D may be TRBD2 (5 bases). The CDR3 loop spans 13 amino acids. Trimming removed 2 bases from V and 5 bases from J, with 6 bases in between. The germline V gene encodes CDR1 MNHEY and CDR2 SVGAGI. CDR3 coding DNA: TGTGCCAGCAGTTACGGCGGGACCGGGGAGCTGTTTTTT. Translating gives CASSYGGTGELFF.